One sample yielded the 17 T cell receptor beta chains listed below, sequenced in a study of T cells in Graves' hyperthyroidism and ophthalmopathy (dated by TCRdb to between 2019 and 2020). The receptor library was made with multiplex PCR. The sample was run on an Illumina HiSeq 2000. The TCR beta CDR3 regions were amplified from RNA transcripts. For the first round of RT-PCR on the TCR CDR3, the HTBI primer set was used together with the Qiagen OneStep RT-PCR kit. Through fastp at Q25 and MiXCR, TCRdb rebuilt clones from the public reads, retaining in-frame beta chains. Rows matching on CDR3 protein sequence are summarized as one entry with the most common DNA and genes. The table for this sample lists 490,000 or so distinct CDR3 sequences; about 22% of them were counted only once. About 53% of the sample lies in the top ten. Sample: blood. These receptors all stem from an older woman with Graves' ophthalmopathy.

The J gene is TRBJ1-3, the V gene TRBV14, with TRBD1 matching over 7 bases. The V gene's germline CDR1 is SGHDN and CDR2 FVKESK. This CDR3 has 17 amino acids. Trimming cost V 4 bases and J 5 bases; bases outside gene matches: 14. CDR3 protein: CASSPQDRIFYRNTIYF. The CDR3 DNA is TGTGCCAGCAGCCCCCAGGACAGGATTTTTTACAGAAACACCATATATTTT.

This clonotype was observed a few times. V usage is TRBV30 and J usage is TRBJ2-7; D is uncertain. Germline V gene sequence: CDR1 GTSNPN, CDR2 SVGIG (reference sequence). V lost 3 bases and J 6 bases, leaving 9 bases between the germline ends. This CDR3 comprises 11 residues. CDR3 DNA: TGTGCCTGGAGCGGTCGGGTCGAGCAGTACTTC. It specifies CAWSGRVEQYF.

As regards this clonotype: A read error may be the cause here, since a much bigger clone is one base away. J is TRBJ2-1 and V is TRBV28; TRBD2 matches 9 bases. The CDR3 is 15 amino acids. Germline V gives CDR1 MDHEN, CDR2 SYDVKM. Here the CDR3 DNA reads TGTGCCAGCAGTTTCACGGGACTAGCATACAGTGAGCAGTTCTTC. It is translated as CASSFTGLAYSEQFF.

V is TRBV19 and J is TRBJ1-5, with D possibly being TRBD1 (6 bases). CDR1 is LNHDA and CDR2 is SQIVND in the germline V gene (reference sequence). The V end lost 5 bases, the J end lost 3 bases, and 20 bases lay between the germline ends. The CDR3 contains 17 residues. CDR3 region: CASSHRGAKGNNQPQHF. The CDR3 DNA sequence: TGTGCCAGTAGTCACCGGGGGGCGAAAGGTAACAATCAGCCCCAGCATTTT. The full variable domain, completed using reference TRBV19 and TRBJ1-5, is DGGITQSPKYLFRKEGQNVTLSCEQNLNHDAMYWYRQDPGQGLRLIYYSQIVNDFQKGDIAEGYSVSREKKESFPLTVTSAQKNPTAFYLCASSHRGAKGNNQPQHFGDGTRLSIL.

The CDR3, as DNA: TGCGCCAGCAGCACGGGGACTGGCGAGGCGACCTACGAGCAGTACTTC. Its protein product is CASSTGTGEATYEQYF. This chain connects TRBV5-1 to TRBJ2-7, with TRBD2 as a possible D gene (6 bases). Trimming cost V 4 bases and J 2 bases, with 19 bases left between them. This CDR3 spans 16 amino acids. The germline gives CDR1 SGHRS, CDR2 YFSETQ.

CDR3 bases: TGCGCCAGCAGTGAGGGTTTGACAGAAGGCTACACCTTC. Protein: CASSEGLTEGYTF. The rearrangement links TRBV10-1 to TRBJ1-2; a possible D gene is TRBD1 (5 bases). Trimming cost V 2 bases and J 8 bases, with 12 bases left between them. The germline V gene has CDR1 WNHNN and CDR2 SYGVQD (reference sequence). The CDR3 runs to 13 residues.

Concerning this clonotype itself: One end of the junction is discordant with germline, which a read error may explain. The V call is TRBV30, the J call TRBJ1-6; D perhaps matches TRBD1 (5 bases). This CDR3 region has 15 residues. Per germline, CDR1 GTSNPN and CDR2 SVGIG (reference sequence). The CDR3 protein is CAWSTHSGDSETQYF. For the CDR3, the DNA is TGTGCCTGGAGTACACATTCGGGGGACTCGGAGACCCAGTACTTT.

This clonotype was observed many times. The V and J genes are TRBV20-1 and TRBJ1-1; possible D gene TRBD1, 5 bases. From germline, CDR1 is DFQATT and CDR2 SNEGSKA (reference sequence). CDR3 length equals 15 residues. V was pared by 5 bases and J by 4 bases, with 20 bases between. The CDR3 sequence: CSAGRGRGVFTEAFF. DNA for the CDR3: TGCAGTGCTGGACGCGGACGGGGGGTGTTCACTGAAGCTTTCTTT.

This chain uses TRBV7-2 with TRBJ2-7, with 11 positions matching TRBD2. CDR1 is SGHTA, CDR2 FQGNSA, per germline. The V segment lost 0 bases and the J segment 7 bases; nucleotides outside the gene matches: 5. This CDR3 has 15 amino acids. The CDR3 loop reads CASSLATSGMGEQYF. Written as DNA, the CDR3 is TGTGCCAGCAGCTTAGCGACTAGCGGGATGGGTGAGCAGTACTTC.

The gene calls are TRBV30 and TRBJ1-6, with D possibly being TRBD1 (5 bases). V lost 1 base, J lost 7 bases, and 14 bases lay in between. This CDR3 has 15 residues. Germline CDR1 GTSNPN, CDR2 SVGIG (reference sequence). This CDR3 reads CAWSEYWGDNSPLHF. CDR3 sequence (DNA): TGTGCCTGGAGTGAATATTGGGGGGACAATTCACCCCTCCACTTT.

This clonotype was counted at least ten times. The chain combines TRBV7-3 with TRBJ2-3; TRBD1 agrees at 8 bases. The CDR3 covers 15 residues. Germline lookup yields CDR1 SGHTA and CDR2 FQGTGA. Germline trimming cut 5 bases from V and 0 bases from J; bases unmatched to any gene: 4. CDR3 in amino acids: CASSRTGFSTDTQYF. Here the CDR3 DNA reads TGTGCCAGCAGCCGGACAGGGTTCAGCACAGATACGCAGTATTTT. Full variable domain (outside the CDR3, taken from reference TRBV7-3 and TRBJ2-3): GAGVSQTPSNKVTEKGKYVELRCDPISGHTALYWYRQSLGQGPEFLIYFQGTGAADDSGLPNDRFFAVRPEGSVSTLKIQRTERGDSAVYLCASSRTGFSTDTQYFGPGTRLTVL.

This clonotype was seen only a few times. V and J are TRBV11-2 and TRBJ2-5; 9 bases agree with TRBD1. Trimming removed 0 bases from V and 14 bases from J; junction bases left unmatched: 7. The germline gives CDR1 SGHAT, CDR2 FQNNGV. The CDR3 has 13 residues. CDR3 protein: CASSLEGTGGSYF. CDR3 in DNA: TGTGCCAGCAGCTTAGAAGGAACAGGGGGCTCCTACTTC.

This clonotype showed up just once. The gene calls are TRBV7-3 and TRBJ2-3; weak D call: TRBD2 (7 bases). Germline V gives CDR1 SGHTA, CDR2 FQGTGA. This CDR3 has 16 amino acids. The V end was cut by 8 bases, the J end by 0 bases, with 18 bases between. CDR3 DNA sequence: TGTGCCAGCGCTCTAGGGGGGGGGTCTAGCACAGATACGCAGTATTTT. It specifies CASALGGGSSTDTQYF.

This clonotype showed up many times. The chain links TRBV7-3 to TRBJ1-1; D gene ambiguous. The length of the CDR3 is 15 residues. V gave up 3 bases and J gave up 6 bases, with 17 bases separating them. Looked up from germline, CDR1 is SGHTA and CDR2 is FQGTGA. The CDR3 loop reads CASSLDSTRPSEAFF. CDR3 coding DNA: TGTGCCAGCAGCTTGGATTCAACCCGGCCCTCTGAAGCTTTCTTT.

This clonotype was seen ten or more times. The CDR3 sequence: CAYLTRGSVNTEAFF. CDR3 bases: TGTGCCTATCTTACTCGAGGTTCAGTGAACACTGAAGCTTTCTTT. V usage is TRBV6-1 and J usage is TRBJ1-1; no firm D call. Per germline, CDR1 MNHNS and CDR2 SASEGT. This CDR3 region has 15 residues. Trimming cost V 11 bases and J 0 bases, with 19 bases left between them.

This clonotype was counted a few times. This chain joins TRBV20-1 and TRBJ2-1; 9 bases are a match to TRBD2. Losses at the gene ends were 6 bases for V and 7 bases for J; bases not matched to a gene: 13. The CDR3 has 15 amino acids. Germline CDR1 reads DFQATT; CDR2 reads SNEGSKA (reference sequence). The DNA of the CDR3 is TGCAGTGCAGAGAAAGGCGGGAGGGCCTCGAATGAGCAGTTCTTC. Translating gives CSAEKGGRASNEQFF.

The chain couples TRBV10-3 to TRBJ2-1; TRBD2 matches at 13 bases. Germline V CDR1 and CDR2: ENHRY, SYGVKD. Trimming took 11 bases from V and 8 from J; bases not matched to a gene: 9. The length of the CDR3 is 14 residues. The CDR3 DNA sequence: TGTGCCGCCTCCGGGACTAGCGGGACCTATGAGCAGTTCTTC. Amino acid sequence: CAASGTSGTYEQFF.